The 28 T cell receptor beta chains below come from one sample, sequenced in a study of blood T cell repertoires in COVID-19. Measured with immunoSEQ multiplex PCR; TCRdb has only the in-frame clones, and not every one. Of 140,000 or so clones listed, 87% are singletons. The sequenced sample was peripheral blood. The receptors originated from a woman aged 45-65 years with acute or convalescent COVID-19.

This chain uses TRBV18 with TRBJ2-7, with D perhaps TRBD1 (6 bases). The CDR3 runs 15 residues. Germline lookup yields CDR1 KGHSH and CDR2 LQKENI. V lost 2 bases and J lost 0, with 11 bases in between. CDR3 protein: CASSPDTGSSYEQYF. The CDR3 bases are TGTGCCAGCTCACCAGATACAGGGAGCTCCTACGAGCAGTACTTC.

The chain is built from TRBV19 and TRBJ1-2; TRBD1 matches at 8 bases. Germline CDR1 is LNHDA and CDR2 is SQIVND (reference sequence). CDR3 length equals 15 residues. V was clipped by 6 bases and J by 4 bases; unmatched bases: 10. The CDR3 bases are TGTGCCAGTAGATATATCGGGACAGGACGCTATGGCTACACCTTC. Protein sequence: CASRYIGTGRYGYTF.

V usage is TRBV2 and J usage is TRBJ1-1, with TRBD1 as a possible D gene (6 bases). Trimming left V 6 bases short and J 0 bases short, with 11 bases between. Germline V gene data show CDR1 as SNHLY and CDR2 as FYNNEI. This CDR3 contains 14 residues. The CDR3 sequence is CASSLTGMNTEAFF. The CDR3 DNA is TGTGCCAGCAGCCTCACAGGGATGAACACTGAAGCTTTCTTT.

In this sample, this clone turned up a few times. The V gene is TRBV11-2, the J gene TRBJ1-6; D uncertain. The germline CDR1 and CDR2 sequences are SGHAT and FQNNGV. Deletions cut 3 bases from V and 7 bases from J, with 13 bases between. This CDR3 comprises 15 residues. CDR3 amino acids: CASSFTSGWNSPLHF. The CDR3 DNA is TGTGCCAGCAGCTTTACGTCGGGGTGGAATTCACCCCTCCACTTT.

This chain uses TRBV9 with TRBJ2-1; 8 nucleotides agree with TRBD2. The V gene end was trimmed by 0 bases and the J gene end by 0 bases; junction bases not matched to a gene: 17. The V gene's germline CDR1 is SGDLS and CDR2 YYNGEE. CDR3 length equals 21 residues. The CDR3, as DNA: TGTGCCAGCAGCGTAGGGGCCCTGGGTAGGCCAGCGGGGGTCTCCTACAATGAGCAGTTCTTC. Encoded protein: CASSVGALGRPAGVSYNEQFF.

The CDR3 protein is CASSRTGGTEAFF. The CDR3 DNA follows: TGTGCCAGCAGCCGAACAGGGGGCACTGAAGCTTTCTTT. The chain employs TRBV3-1 (or the pseudogene TRBV3-2) and TRBJ1-1, with 8 bases lining up with TRBD1. The length of the CDR3 is 13 residues. The germline V gene encodes CDR1 LGHDT and CDR2 YNNKEL (reference sequence). With 4 bases clipped from V and 4 bases from J, the junction kept 2 bases outside the gene matches.

The chain's CDR3 is CASSTLAGGQKPLYTQYF. The CDR3 coding sequence is TGTGCCAGTAGCACACTAGCGGGAGGGCAAAAGCCCCTTTATACGCAGTATTTT. The chain employs TRBV19 and TRBJ2-3; TRBD2 matches at 13 bases. Germline assignment: CDR1 LNHDA and CDR2 SQIVND (reference sequence). This CDR3 is 18 amino acids long. V shed 6 bases, J shed 7 bases, and the junction held 16 bases outside the gene matches. The variable domain in full, with the rest retrieved from reference TRBV19 and TRBJ2-3, is DGGITQSPKYLFRKEGQNVTLSCEQNLNHDAMYWYRQDPGQGLRLIYYSQIVNDFQKGDIAEGYSVSREKKESFPLTVTSAQKNPTAFYLCASSTLAGGQKPLYTQYFGPGTRLTVL.

The chain recombines TRBV6-5 with TRBJ1-2; D gene ambiguous. CDR3 length: 12 residues. Per germline, CDR1 MNHEY and CDR2 SVGAGI. V was pared by 8 bases and J by 8 bases, with 15 bases between. For the CDR3, the DNA is TGTGCCAGCTTTCGACGGGAGGACGGCTACACCTTC. Residues: CASFRREDGYTF.

The rearrangement links TRBV2 to TRBJ2-1; D perhaps matches TRBD2 (6 bases). V lost 7 bases and J lost 6, with 19 bases in between. This CDR3 contains 15 residues. Germline V gives CDR1 SNHLY, CDR2 FYNNEI. CDR3 sequence (DNA): TGTGCCAGCACCATGGGGGGAGTAGGCGCCAATGAGCAGTTCTTC. This sequence encodes CASTMGGVGANEQFF.

The chain employs TRBV11-3 and TRBJ2-1; 10 nucleotides align to TRBD1. Germline V gene lookup returns CDR1 SGHNT and CDR2 YENEEA. The CDR3 consists of 17 residues. The junction had 8 bases not matched to a gene; V was cut back by 5 bases and J by 1 base. The CDR3 region is CASSGRGTGDSYNEQFF. The DNA for the CDR3 is TGTGCCAGCAGCGGGCGCGGGACAGGGGATTCCTACAATGAGCAGTTCTTC.

V is TRBV27 and J is TRBJ2-7, with D perhaps matching TRBD1 (6 bases). Per germline, CDR1 MNHEY and CDR2 SMNVEV (reference sequence). The CDR3 is made up of 16 amino acids. V shed 3 bases and J shed 0 bases, with 15 bases lying between them. CDR3 nucleotide sequence: TGTGCCAGCAGTTTGCAGGGGATGCTTGGCTCCTACGAGCAGTACTTC. It translates to CASSLQGMLGSYEQYF.

The gene calls are TRBV19 and TRBJ2-7, with TRBD2 as a possible D gene (5 bases). The CDR3 extends over 14 amino acids. The V and J ends lost 1 base and 5 bases respectively, with 12 bases between them. Germline V CDR1 and CDR2: LNHDA, SQIVND (reference sequence). The CDR3 loop reads CASSIAGDFNEQYF. The CDR3 DNA is TGTGCCAGTAGTATAGCCGGGGATTTTAACGAGCAGTACTTC.

This chain connects TRBV5-4 to TRBJ1-1; D is unresolved. Germline V gene sequence: CDR1 SGHNT, CDR2 YYREEE (reference sequence). The CDR3 runs to 13 residues. V dropped 5 bases and J dropped 1 base, with 9 bases sitting between them. This CDR3 is CASRFPGNTEAFF. CDR3 bases: TGTGCCAGCAGGTTCCCCGGGAACACTGAAGCTTTCTTT.

This chain links TRBV19 with TRBJ1-6; 7 nucleotides line up with TRBD1. This CDR3 has 14 residues. From germline, CDR1 is LNHDA and CDR2 SQIVND (reference sequence). The ends lost 7 bases at V and 7 bases at J; junction bases unmatched: 7. In DNA form, the CDR3 reads TGTGCCAGTAACCTAAGACAGGGAAATTCACCCCTCCACTTT. Its protein product is CASNLRQGNSPLHF. The full variable domain, with the rest looked up from reference TRBV19 and TRBJ1-6, is DGGITQSPKYLFRKEGQNVTLSCEQNLNHDAMYWYRQDPGQGLRLIYYSQIVNDFQKGDIAEGYSVSREKKESFPLTVTSAQKNPTAFYLCASNLRQGNSPLHFGNGTRLTVT.

For the CDR3, the DNA is TGTGCCAGCAGCCAAGAGACGGGAGAGGCCAATGAGCAGTTCTTC. It specifies CASSQETGEANEQFF. The genes are TRBV3-1 (or the pseudogene TRBV3-2) and TRBJ2-1; perhaps TRBD2 as D (6 bases). The length of the CDR3 is 15 residues. V was trimmed by 0 bases and J by 6 bases, leaving 12 bases between them. Germline CDR1 reads LGHDT; CDR2 reads YNNKEL (reference sequence).

The genes are TRBV29-1 and TRBJ1-1; tentative D call: TRBD1 (6 bases). The germline gives CDR1 SQVTM, CDR2 ANQGSEA. The V and J ends lost 7 bases and 3 bases respectively, with 12 bases between them. The CDR3 covers 12 residues. Here the CDR3 reads CSGLTGYTEAFF. The DNA of the CDR3 is TGCAGCGGGTTGACAGGTTACACTGAAGCTTTCTTT.

This clone turned up a few times. This chain joins TRBV12-1 and TRBJ2-1; the tabulated D call, TRBD2, remains unverified against the DNA. TRBV12-1 is labeled a pseudogene. The CDR3 has 16 amino acids. CDR3 in amino acids: CASSFGLAGRYNEQFF. In DNA form, the CDR3 reads TGTGCCAGCAGCTTTGGGCTAGCGGGGAGGTATAATGAGCAGTTCTTC.

As DNA, the CDR3 is TGTGCCAGCTCACCATTTCGTGACTCCTTTGTTCGGTTCTCCTACGAGCAGTACTTC. Its protein is CASSPFRDSFVRFSYEQYF. The rearrangement joins TRBV18 to TRBJ2-7, with D hard to call. The CDR3 length is 19 residues. Germline V CDR1 and CDR2: KGHSH, LQKENI. The V end lost 2 bases, the J end lost 0 bases, and 23 bases lay between the germline ends. Using reference TRBV18 and TRBJ2-7 for the parts outside the CDR3, the full variable domain is NAGVMQNPRHLVRRRGQEARLRCSPMKGHSHVYWYRQLPEEGLKFMVYLQKENIIDESGMPKERFSAEFPKEGPSILRIQQVVRGDSAAYFCASSPFRDSFVRFSYEQYFGPGTRLTVT.

The chain recombines TRBV27 with TRBJ1-2; the match to TRBD1 covers 8 bases. The CDR3 spans 14 residues. Germline V gene data show CDR1 as MNHEY and CDR2 as SMNVEV (reference sequence). The junction had 6 bases not matched to a gene; V was cut back by 5 bases and J by 4 bases. CDR3 amino acids: CASSTGQGTYGYTF. Written as DNA, the CDR3 is TGTGCCAGCAGTACAGGACAGGGTACCTATGGCTACACCTTC.

The J gene is TRBJ1-4, the V gene TRBV18; 8 bases fit TRBD1. Germline loops: CDR1 KGHSH, CDR2 LQKENI. V shed 5 bases, J shed 0 bases, and the junction held 5 bases outside the gene matches. The CDR3 spans 16 residues. The chain's CDR3 is CASSAGGSPTNEKLFF. Here the CDR3 DNA reads TGTGCCAGCTCAGCAGGGGGCTCCCCAACTAATGAAAAACTGTTTTTT.

This clone appeared once. The chain is built from TRBV5-1 and TRBJ1-4; 8 nucleotides match TRBD1. CDR3 length: 16 residues. The germline V gene has CDR1 SGHRS and CDR2 YFSETQ. The V segment lost 4 bases and the J segment 3 bases; nucleotides outside the gene matches: 8. The CDR3 is CASSEDRVSPNEKLFF. The CDR3 DNA is TGCGCCAGCAGCGAGGACAGGGTCTCCCCTAATGAAAAACTGTTTTTT.

The V and J genes are TRBV30 and TRBJ2-3; 9 bases match TRBD1. The J segment lost 5 bases and the V segment lost 2 bases, leaving 14 bases of the junction unmatched. Germline V gives CDR1 GTSNPN, CDR2 SVGIG (reference sequence). The CDR3 is 17 amino acids. This CDR3 is CAWSKPGSGTGIDTQYF. DNA of the CDR3: TGTGCCTGGAGTAAACCCGGCTCCGGGACAGGGATAGATACGCAGTATTTT.

This rearrangement joins TRBV2 to TRBJ1-4; D unresolved. Germline V gene sequence: CDR1 SNHLY, CDR2 FYNNEI. The CDR3 consists of 12 residues. V was trimmed by 3 bases and J by 15 bases, leaving 14 bases between them. The CDR3 sequence: CASSDVPVPLFF. The CDR3 coding sequence is TGTGCCAGCAGTGACGTCCCCGTTCCTTTGTTTTTT.

The V and J genes are TRBV5-1 and TRBJ1-1, with 8 nucleotides matching TRBD1. The CDR3 contains 15 residues. V was clipped by 0 bases and J by 3 bases; unmatched bases: 4. Germline lookup yields CDR1 SGHRS and CDR2 YFSETQ. In DNA, the CDR3 is TGCGCCAGCAGCTTGGGGACAGGGCAGGACACTGAAGCTTTCTTT. It translates to CASSLGTGQDTEAFF. Supplemented by reference TRBV5-1 and TRBJ1-1, the full variable domain reads KAGVTQTPRYLIKTRGQQVTLSCSPISGHRSVSWYQQTPGQGLQFLFEYFSETQRNKGNFPGRFSGRQFSNSRSEMNVSTLELGDSALYLCASSLGTGQDTEAFFGQGTRLTVV.

This clone has just one count. The J gene is TRBJ1-4, the V gene TRBV27, with D maybe TRBD1 (5 bases). The length of the CDR3 is 13 residues. Trimming cost V 4 bases and J 10 bases, with 13 bases left between them. Germline CDR1 is MNHEY and CDR2 is SMNVEV (reference sequence). The CDR3 DNA is TGTGCCAGCAGTTGGGCAGGGAGGGGAAAACTGTTTTTT. It translates to CASSWAGRGKLFF. The full variable domain, rest sourced from reference TRBV27 and TRBJ1-4, is EAQVTQNPRYLITVTGKKLTVTCSQNMNHEYMSWYRQDPGLGLRQIYYSMNVEVTDKGDVPEGYKVSRKEKRNFPLILESPSPNQTSLYFCASSWAGRGKLFFGSGTQLSVL.

This sequence joins TRBV11-2 and TRBJ1-1, with 7 bases that match TRBD1. The CDR3 runs to 15 residues. The V and J ends lost 3 bases and 3 bases, in that order; junction bases with no gene match: 7. Germline CDR1 SGHAT, CDR2 FQNNGV. The CDR3 bases are TGTGCCAGCAGCTTGGGACAGACACCCGACACTGAAGCTTTCTTT. This sequence encodes CASSLGQTPDTEAFF. Based on the CDR3 plus reference TRBV11-2 and TRBJ1-1, the full variable domain is EAGVAQSPRYKIIEKRQSVAFWCNPISGHATLYWYQQILGQGPKLLIQFQNNGVVDDSQLPKDRFSAERLKGVDSTLKIQPAKLEDSAVYLCASSLGQTPDTEAFFGQGTRLTVV.

For the CDR3, the DNA is TGTGCCAGCAGTATCCCGGGACAGTGGGACACTGAAGCTTTCTTT. Protein: CASSIPGQWDTEAFF. The chain combines TRBV28 with TRBJ1-1, with TRBD1 matching 7 bases. This CDR3 has 15 residues. Germline V CDR1 and CDR2: MDHEN, SYDVKM. V lost 5 bases and J lost 3; bases outside the gene matches: 9.

The V gene is TRBV3-1 (or the pseudogene TRBV3-2), the J gene TRBJ1-4; the D gene is possibly TRBD1 (6 bases). The CDR3 contains 16 residues. Germline CDR1 LGHDT, CDR2 YNNKEL (reference sequence). V lost 4 bases to trimming and J lost 3 bases, with 15 bases between them. The CDR3 protein is CASSRRSGQPNEKLFF. As DNA, the CDR3 is TGTGCCAGCAGCCGAAGAAGTGGACAGCCTAATGAAAAACTGTTTTTT.